What follows are 23 T cell receptor beta chains derived from one specimen sequenced in a study of CD8 T cells in ankylosing spondylitis. Each CDR3 protein is one row after TCRdb ran MiXCR on the 5' RACE reads. Of 300,000 to 400,000 distinct CDR3 sequences listed, roughly 12% are singletons. The sequencing input was blood, either unsorted or a sorted T cell fraction (not recorded which). Receptors originate from a female donor with ankylosing spondylitis or in good health (not recorded which).

There are a few counts of this clonotype. J is TRBJ2-3 and V is TRBV20-1, with D unclear. V gave up 0 bases and J gave up 2 bases, with 6 bases separating them. Germline loops: CDR1 DFQATT, CDR2 SNEGSKA (reference sequence). This CDR3 has 13 residues. CDR3 protein: CSARDGATDTQYF. DNA of the CDR3: TGCAGTGCTAGAGACGGAGCCACAGATACGCAGTATTTT.

This clonotype was seen at least ten times. The chain has TRBV20-1 and TRBJ2-1; 10 nucleotides match TRBD2. The CDR3 covers 14 residues. Germline V lookup: CDR1 DFQATT, CDR2 SNEGSKA (reference sequence). Trimming removed 6 bases from V and 5 bases from J; junction bases left unmatched: 7. CDR3 coding DNA: TGCAGTGCGCTCCCTACTAGCGGGGACAATGAGCAGTTCTTC. Protein product: CSALPTSGDNEQFF.

To note about this clonotype: A clone one base away is much larger, so this may be a read error. The genes are TRBV9 and TRBJ2-1; D unresolved. There are 14 residues in the CDR3. The germline V gene has CDR1 SGDLS and CDR2 YYNGEE. The CDR3, as DNA: TGTGCCAGCAGCGAGGCAGTCTCCTGCAATGAGCAGTTCTTC. Translating it yields CASSEAVSCNEQFF.

This clonotype came up many times. The chain uses TRBV5-1 and TRBJ2-1; TRBD2 matches 7 bases. In germline, CDR1 is SGHRS, CDR2 YFSETQ. The CDR3 covers 18 residues. Trimming took 1 base from V and 1 from J; bases not matched to a gene: 11. The CDR3 protein is CASSLTSVLVESYNEQFF. The CDR3 DNA reads as TGCGCCAGCAGCTTGACTAGCGTCTTGGTGGAGTCCTACAATGAGCAGTTCTTC.

The chain links TRBV9 to TRBJ2-3; 12 bases map to TRBD2. This CDR3 is built from 16 residues. Per the germline V gene, CDR1 is SGDLS and CDR2 is YYNGEE. V shed 0 bases and J 6 bases; nucleotides not matched to a gene: 5. This CDR3 reads CASSVAGLAGQDTQYF. CDR3 in DNA: TGTGCCAGCAGCGTAGCAGGACTAGCGGGACAGGATACGCAGTATTTT.

This clonotype was recorded a few times. This chain links TRBV15 with TRBJ2-5; D is perhaps TRBD1 (5 bases). The CDR3 runs to 15 residues. The germline gives CDR1 LNHNV, CDR2 YYDKDF (reference sequence). The V gene lost 0 bases and the J gene lost 3 bases, with 11 bases spanning the gap. The DNA for the CDR3 is TGTGCCACCAGCAGAGATCTAGGCAGGGAAGAGACCCAGTACTTC. Its translation is CATSRDLGREETQYF.

This clonotype was found many times. V usage is TRBV20-1 and J usage is TRBJ2-7, with D possibly TRBD1 on 6 matching bases. CDR3 length: 16 amino acids. The germline CDR1 and CDR2 sequences are DFQATT and SNEGSKA (reference sequence). The V gene lost 0 bases and the J gene lost 5 bases, with 20 bases spanning the gap. Here the CDR3 reads CSARDHNREIVHEQYF. As DNA, the CDR3 is TGCAGTGCTAGAGATCATAACAGGGAAATTGTCCACGAGCAGTACTTC.

This chain uses TRBV20-1 with TRBJ2-7; D is possibly TRBD1 or TRBD2 (5 bases each). With 2 bases removed from V and 12 bases from J, the gap between germline ends came to 20 bases. The length of the CDR3 is 13 residues. CDR1 and CDR2 (germline): DFQATT, SNEGSKA (reference sequence). The CDR3 spells CSARPSPGTPAYF. The CDR3 region has the DNA TGCAGTGCTAGACCCTCTCCCGGGACCCCGGCGTACTTC.

The chain has TRBV5-1 and TRBJ2-3; D is undetermined. CDR1 and CDR2 (germline): SGHRS, YFSETQ. The CDR3 runs 15 residues. The V and J ends lost 3 bases and 3 bases respectively, with 14 bases between them. CDR3 amino acids: CASSSPAVPTDTQYF. In DNA form, the CDR3 reads TGCGCCAGCAGCTCCCCGGCGGTTCCTACAGATACGCAGTATTTT. Full variable domain (outside the CDR3, taken from reference TRBV5-1 and TRBJ2-3): KAGVTQTPRYLIKTRGQQVTLSCSPISGHRSVSWYQQTPGQGLQFLFEYFSETQRNKGNFPGRFSGRQFSNSRSEMNVSTLELGDSALYLCASSSPAVPTDTQYFGPGTRLTVL.

This clonotype was recorded many times. The rearrangement joins TRBV20-1 to TRBJ2-1; 13 bases map to TRBD2. Per the germline V gene, CDR1 is DFQATT and CDR2 is SNEGSKA (reference sequence). This CDR3 comprises 12 residues. CDR3 residues: CRGLAGTNEQFF. The CDR3, as DNA: TGCAGGGGACTAGCGGGGACAAATGAGCAGTTCTTC.

There are many counts of this clonotype. The rearrangement joins TRBV12-3 or TRBV12-4 to TRBJ2-3; D gene unclear. CDR3 length: 15 residues. V gave up 4 bases and J gave up 0 bases, with 11 bases separating them. CDR3 residues: CASSWKAPSTDTQYF. The CDR3 bases are TGTGCCAGCAGTTGGAAGGCCCCAAGCACAGATACGCAGTATTTT.

This clonotype was seen a handful of times. The V gene is TRBV18, the J gene TRBJ1-1; TRBD1 is a possible D gene (5 bases). The germline V and J ends were trimmed by 4 bases and 4 bases, with 19 bases remaining between them. The CDR3 has 16 residues. Germline assignment: CDR1 KGHSH and CDR2 LQKENI. The CDR3 reads CASSRFSSEGLTEAFF. CDR3 coding DNA: TGTGCCAGCTCACGCTTTAGCAGTGAGGGGCTCACTGAAGCTTTCTTT.

This clonotype was counted many times. This sequence joins TRBV5-1 and TRBJ1-2; 7 bases agree with TRBD1. The CDR3 is 14 amino acids. Trimming removed 4 bases from V and 4 bases from J; junction bases left unmatched: 7. Per germline, CDR1 SGHRS and CDR2 YFSETQ. The CDR3 loop reads CASSAEGQVYGYTF. CDR3 in DNA: TGCGCCAGCAGCGCAGAAGGACAGGTCTATGGCTACACCTTC.

In its sample, this clonotype was seen a few times. CDR3 residues: CASSGIGGFTDTQYF. The CDR3 DNA is TGTGCCAGCAGTGGGATTGGAGGTTTCACAGATACGCAGTATTTT. The chain joins TRBV25-1 to TRBJ2-3, with D perhaps matching TRBD2 (5 bases). Trimming removed 4 bases from V and 2 bases from J, with 13 bases in between. The CDR3 totals 15 residues. Looked up from germline, CDR1 is MGHDK and CDR2 is SYGVNS.

This clonotype has at least ten counts. The rearrangement joins TRBV29-1 to TRBJ2-4; D possibly matches TRBD1 or TRBD2 (5 bases each). Trimming left V 5 bases short and J 0 bases short, with 11 bases between. CDR1 is SQVTM and CDR2 is ANQGSEA in the germline V gene. The CDR3 covers 14 residues. The CDR3 region is CSVSVGVAKNIQYF. The CDR3 coding sequence is TGCAGCGTTTCCGTGGGGGTAGCCAAAAACATTCAGTACTTC.

The chain couples TRBV5-1 to TRBJ2-3; TRBD1 matches at 7 bases. There are 14 residues in the CDR3. Trimming removed 5 bases from V and 0 bases from J; junction bases left unmatched: 3. Germline CDR1 is SGHRS and CDR2 is YFSETQ. CDR3 DNA sequence: TGCGCCAGCAGACCGGGACAGAGCACAGATACGCAGTATTTT. Translated, it gives CASRPGQSTDTQYF.

This clonotype occurred many times. The chain joins TRBV7-2 to TRBJ2-5; tentatively, D is TRBD1 or TRBD2 (6 bases each). This CDR3 spans 15 amino acids. CDR1 and CDR2 from the germline V gene are SGHTA and FQGNSA. The V gene lost 2 bases and the J gene lost 3 bases, with 13 bases spanning the gap. In DNA form, the CDR3 reads TGTGCCAGCAGCTTAAATCGGGGGCAAGAAGAGACCCAGTACTTC. It codes for CASSLNRGQEETQYF.

This clonotype showed up many times. The rearrangement links TRBV20-1 to TRBJ2-7, with TRBD2 matching over 7 bases. The germline V gene has CDR1 DFQATT and CDR2 SNEGSKA (reference sequence). CDR3 length equals 15 residues. V lost 5 bases to trimming and J lost 1 base; unmatched junction nucleotides: 11. CDR3 region: CSARASGAASYEQYF. The CDR3 nucleotides read TGCAGTGCTCGAGCCAGCGGGGCCGCTTCCTACGAGCAGTACTTC.

The table lists this clonotype with a count of one. This chain links TRBV6-6 with TRBJ2-3, with D uncertain. This CDR3 comprises 13 residues. V gave up 2 bases and J gave up 3 bases, with 6 bases separating them. In germline, CDR1 is MNHNY, CDR2 SVGAGI (reference sequence). CDR3: CASSYTLTDTQYF. The CDR3 DNA sequence: TGTGCCAGCAGTTACACCCTAACAGATACGCAGTATTTT.

This clonotype was seen ten or more times. J is TRBJ1-2 and V is TRBV5-1, with unresolved D. CDR1 is SGHRS and CDR2 is YFSETQ in the germline V gene. V was cut by 0 bases and J by 4 bases, with 13 bases left in between. This CDR3 region has 15 residues. CDR3 DNA: TGCGCCAGCAGCTTGGCCGGGGAATCGTTCTATGGCTACACCTTC. Amino acid sequence: CASSLAGESFYGYTF.

J is TRBJ1-4 and V is TRBV15, with no clear D. Trimming removed 0 bases from V and 4 bases from J, with 9 bases in between. Germline-derived CDR1 and CDR2 are LNHNV and YYDKDF (reference sequence). The CDR3 is made up of 15 amino acids. The CDR3 region has the DNA TGTGCCACCAGCAGAGATTCGGGGTTTAATGAAAAACTGTTTTTT. Translating it yields CATSRDSGFNEKLFF.

Concerning this clonotype itself: A clone one base away is much larger, so this may be a read error. The CDR3 DNA sequence: TGCAGTGCTAGAAAGGCAGGGTCCTACGAGCAGTACTTC. Protein sequence: CSARKAGSYEQYF. This chain connects TRBV20-1 to TRBJ2-7; D possibly corresponds to TRBD1 (5 bases). The CDR3 has 13 amino acids. CDR1 and CDR2 (germline): DFQATT, SNEGSKA (reference sequence). Trimming removed 2 bases at V and 1 base at J, with 9 bases between.

This clonotype was found many times. The chain uses TRBV5-1 and TRBJ2-7; unclear D gene. Trimming stripped 5 bases from V and 5 bases from J, with 17 bases between. The CDR3 totals 14 residues. Looked up from germline, CDR1 is SGHRS and CDR2 is YFSETQ. The CDR3, as DNA: TGCGCCAGCAGTTCTTTCGGTAGTACCGACGAGCAGTACTTC. As protein: CASSSFGSTDEQYF.